This T cell receptor (beta chain) derives from a study of Tregs in tolerant kidney transplant recipients. Study summary: The nonmyeloablative bone marrow transplants came from related graft donors, with transient mixed chimerism.

CD4+CD25+CD127- Tregs, CD4+CD25- non-Tregs, CD4 and CD8 cells were sorted. The table came from immunoSEQ multiplex PCR; TCRdb's copy has only in-frame clones and leaves some out. The table has around 78,000 clones, about 91% seen once. The CDR3 sequence is 15 residues long. Germline CDR1 SNHLY, CDR2 FYNNEI. V lost 6 bases and J lost 1, with 12 bases in between. The input for sequencing was Tregs from blood, taken before the transplant. The rearrangement uses TRBV2 and TRBJ2-2; tentative D call: TRBD2 (5 bases). The sequence came from a human donor who received a combined kidney and bone marrow transplant. The CDR3 region is CASRRRTGNTGELFF. As DNA, the CDR3 is TGTGCCAGCAGGAGGAGGACTGGGAACACCGGGGAGCTGTTTTTT.